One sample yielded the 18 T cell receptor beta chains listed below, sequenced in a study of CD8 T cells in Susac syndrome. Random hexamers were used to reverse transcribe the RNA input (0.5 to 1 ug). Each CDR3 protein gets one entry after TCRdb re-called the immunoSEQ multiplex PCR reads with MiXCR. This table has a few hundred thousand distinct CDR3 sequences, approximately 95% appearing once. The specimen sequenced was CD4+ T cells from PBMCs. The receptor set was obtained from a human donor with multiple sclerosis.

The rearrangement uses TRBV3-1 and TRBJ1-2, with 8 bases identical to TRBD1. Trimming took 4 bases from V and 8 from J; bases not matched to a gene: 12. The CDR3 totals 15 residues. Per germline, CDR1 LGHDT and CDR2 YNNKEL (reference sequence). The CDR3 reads CASSPSVPGGGGYTF. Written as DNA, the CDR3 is TGTGCCAGCAGCCCTTCCGTCCCAGGGGGCGGAGGCTACACCTTC.

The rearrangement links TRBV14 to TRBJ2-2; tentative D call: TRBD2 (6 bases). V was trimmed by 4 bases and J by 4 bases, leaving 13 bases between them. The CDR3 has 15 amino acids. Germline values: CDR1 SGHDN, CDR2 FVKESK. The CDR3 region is CASSPMAGTTGELFF. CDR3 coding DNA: TGTGCCAGCAGCCCGATGGCGGGGACCACCGGGGAGCTGTTTTTT.

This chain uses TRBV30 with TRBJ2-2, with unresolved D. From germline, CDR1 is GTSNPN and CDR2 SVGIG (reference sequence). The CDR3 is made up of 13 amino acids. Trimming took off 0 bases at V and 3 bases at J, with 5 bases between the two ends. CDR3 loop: CAWSVLYTGELFF. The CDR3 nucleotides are TGTGCCTGGAGTGTATTGTACACCGGGGAGCTGTTTTTT.

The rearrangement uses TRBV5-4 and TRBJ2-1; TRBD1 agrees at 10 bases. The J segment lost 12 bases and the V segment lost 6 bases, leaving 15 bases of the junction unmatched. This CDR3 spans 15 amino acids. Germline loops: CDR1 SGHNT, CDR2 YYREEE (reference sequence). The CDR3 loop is CASKPGTGELLGQFF. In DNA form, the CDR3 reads TGTGCCAGCAAACCCGGGACAGGGGAATTATTGGGGCAGTTCTTC. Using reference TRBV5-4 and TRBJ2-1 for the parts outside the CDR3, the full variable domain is ETGVTQSPTHLIKTRGQQVTLRCSSQSGHNTVSWYQQALGQGPQFIFQYYREEENGRGNFPPRFSGLQFPNYSSELNVNALELDDSALYLCASKPGTGELLGQFFGPGTRLTVL.

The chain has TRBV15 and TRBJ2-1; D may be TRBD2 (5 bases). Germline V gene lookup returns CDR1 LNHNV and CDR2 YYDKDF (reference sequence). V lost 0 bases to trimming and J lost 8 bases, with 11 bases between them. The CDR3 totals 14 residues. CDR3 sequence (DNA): TGTGCCACCAGCAGAGATCCTAGCAGGCATGAGCAGTTCTTC. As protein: CATSRDPSRHEQFF.

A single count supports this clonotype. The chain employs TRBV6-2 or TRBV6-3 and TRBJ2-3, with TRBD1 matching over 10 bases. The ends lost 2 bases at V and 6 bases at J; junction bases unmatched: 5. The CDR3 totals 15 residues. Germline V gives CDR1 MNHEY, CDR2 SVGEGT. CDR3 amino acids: CASSYGTGEWDTQYF. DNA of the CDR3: TGTGCCAGCAGTTACGGGACAGGGGAGTGGGATACGCAGTATTTT.

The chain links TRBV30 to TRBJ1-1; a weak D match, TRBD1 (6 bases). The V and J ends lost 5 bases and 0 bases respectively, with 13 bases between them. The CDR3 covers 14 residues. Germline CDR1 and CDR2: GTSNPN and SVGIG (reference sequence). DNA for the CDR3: TGTGCCTGGGGACTCAGGGGAATGAACACTGAAGCTTTCTTT. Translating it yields CAWGLRGMNTEAFF.

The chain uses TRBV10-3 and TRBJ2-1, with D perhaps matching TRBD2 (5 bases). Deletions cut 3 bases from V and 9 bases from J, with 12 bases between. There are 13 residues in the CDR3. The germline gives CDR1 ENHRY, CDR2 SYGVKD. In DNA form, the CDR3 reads TGTGCCATCAGTGACCCCAGCGGTAGTGAGCAGTTCTTC. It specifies CAISDPSGSEQFF.

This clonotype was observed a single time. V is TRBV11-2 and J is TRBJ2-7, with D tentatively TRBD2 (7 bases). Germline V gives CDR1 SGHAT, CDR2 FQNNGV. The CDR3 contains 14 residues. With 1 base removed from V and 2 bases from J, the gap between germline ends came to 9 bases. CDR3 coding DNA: TGTGCCAGCAGCTTAGGGCGGGGGCCCTACGAGCAGTACTTC. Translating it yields CASSLGRGPYEQYF.

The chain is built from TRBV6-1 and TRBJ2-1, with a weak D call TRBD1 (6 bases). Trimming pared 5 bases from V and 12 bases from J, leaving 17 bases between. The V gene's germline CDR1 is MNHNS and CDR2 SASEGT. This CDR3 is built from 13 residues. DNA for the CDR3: TGTGCCAGCAGTCCCCAGGGCAGGGGCGGGCAGTTCTTC. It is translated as CASSPQGRGGQFF.

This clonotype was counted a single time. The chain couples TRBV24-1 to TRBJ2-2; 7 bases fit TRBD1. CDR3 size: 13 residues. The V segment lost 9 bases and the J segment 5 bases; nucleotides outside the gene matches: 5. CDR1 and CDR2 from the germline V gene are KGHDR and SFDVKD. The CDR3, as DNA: TGTGCCACCGGGGACAGAACAACCGGGGAGCTGTTTTTT. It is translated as CATGDRTTGELFF.

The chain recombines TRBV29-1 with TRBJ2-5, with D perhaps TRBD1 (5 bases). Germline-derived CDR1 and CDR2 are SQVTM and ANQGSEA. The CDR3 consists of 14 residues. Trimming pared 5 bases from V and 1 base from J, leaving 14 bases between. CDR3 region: CSVRSRQGQETQYF. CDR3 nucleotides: TGCAGCGTTCGGTCACGGCAGGGCCAAGAGACCCAGTACTTC.

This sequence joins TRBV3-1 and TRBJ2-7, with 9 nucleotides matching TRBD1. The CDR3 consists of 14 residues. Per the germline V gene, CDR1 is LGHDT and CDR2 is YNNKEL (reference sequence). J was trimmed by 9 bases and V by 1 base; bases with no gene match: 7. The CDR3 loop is CASSQAPQGAGQYF. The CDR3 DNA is TGTGCCAGCAGCCAAGCCCCACAGGGGGCTGGGCAGTACTTC.

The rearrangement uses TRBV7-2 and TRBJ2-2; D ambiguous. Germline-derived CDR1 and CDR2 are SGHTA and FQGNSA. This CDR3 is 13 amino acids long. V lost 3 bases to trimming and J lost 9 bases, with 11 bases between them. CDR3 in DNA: TGTGCCAGCAGCTTCCTCCCCGGCCGGGAGCTGTTTTTT. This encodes CASSFLPGRELFF.

This chain's CDR3 is CSASLPGKDTQYF. The CDR3 region has the DNA TGCAGTGCTAGCCTCCCCGGGAAGGATACGCAGTATTTT. The chain recombines TRBV20-1 with TRBJ2-3; weak D call: TRBD2 (5 bases). CDR3 length: 13 amino acids. Germline assignment: CDR1 DFQATT and CDR2 SNEGSKA (reference sequence). With 3 bases removed from V and 6 bases from J, the gap between germline ends came to 13 bases.

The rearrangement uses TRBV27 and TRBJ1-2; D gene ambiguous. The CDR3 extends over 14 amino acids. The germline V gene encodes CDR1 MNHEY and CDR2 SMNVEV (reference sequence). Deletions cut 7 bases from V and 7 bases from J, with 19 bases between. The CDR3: CASTFRGPAPGYTF. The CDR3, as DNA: TGTGCCAGCACGTTCCGGGGTCCCGCCCCTGGCTACACCTTC.

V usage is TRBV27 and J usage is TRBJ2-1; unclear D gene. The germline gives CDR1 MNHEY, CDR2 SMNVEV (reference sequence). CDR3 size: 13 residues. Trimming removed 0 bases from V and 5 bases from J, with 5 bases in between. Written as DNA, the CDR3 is TGTGCCAGCAGTTTATCCACCAACAATGAGCAGTTCTTC. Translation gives CASSLSTNNEQFF.

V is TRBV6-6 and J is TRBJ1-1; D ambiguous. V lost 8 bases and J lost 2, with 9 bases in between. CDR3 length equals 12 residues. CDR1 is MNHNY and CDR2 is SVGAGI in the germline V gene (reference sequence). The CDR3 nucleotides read TGTGCCAGCGGCAGGATTAACACTGAAGCTTTCTTT. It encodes CASGRINTEAFF.